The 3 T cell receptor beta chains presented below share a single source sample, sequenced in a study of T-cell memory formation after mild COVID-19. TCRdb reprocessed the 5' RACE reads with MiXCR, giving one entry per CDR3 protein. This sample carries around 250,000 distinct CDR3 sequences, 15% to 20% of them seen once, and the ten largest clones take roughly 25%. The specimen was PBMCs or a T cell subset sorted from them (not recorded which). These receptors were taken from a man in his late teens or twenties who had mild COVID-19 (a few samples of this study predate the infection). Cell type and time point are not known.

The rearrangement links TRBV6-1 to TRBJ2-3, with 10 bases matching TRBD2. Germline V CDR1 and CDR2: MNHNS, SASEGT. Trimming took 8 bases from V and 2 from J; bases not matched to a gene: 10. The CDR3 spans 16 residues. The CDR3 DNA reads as TGTGCCAGCTGGATAGCGGGGGGACAATACACAGATACGCAGTATTTT. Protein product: CASWIAGGQYTDTQYF.

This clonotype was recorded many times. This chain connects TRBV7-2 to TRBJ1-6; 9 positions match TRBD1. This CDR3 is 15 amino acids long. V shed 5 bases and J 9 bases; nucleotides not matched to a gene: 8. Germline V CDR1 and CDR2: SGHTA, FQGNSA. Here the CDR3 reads CASSEGQGMSSPLHF. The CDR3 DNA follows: TGTGCCAGCAGCGAAGGACAGGGGATGAGTTCACCCCTCCACTTT.

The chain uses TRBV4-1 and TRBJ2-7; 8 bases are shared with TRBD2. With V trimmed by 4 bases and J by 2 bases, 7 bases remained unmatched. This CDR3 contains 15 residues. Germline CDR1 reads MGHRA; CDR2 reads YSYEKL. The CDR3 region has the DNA TGCGCCAGCAGCCCTCACGGACTAGCCGCCTACGAGCAGTACTTC. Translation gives CASSPHGLAAYEQYF.